The 20 T cell receptor beta chains in this list originate from one sample, sequenced in a study of cytomegalovirus exposure and HLA in healthy donors. Researchers ran the PCR with 60 Vbeta and 13 Jbeta primers. Generated by immunoSEQ multiplex PCR, the TCRdb table keeps only in-frame clones and is missing some. The sample lists 85,000 to 100,000 clones; around nine tenths were seen once. The sequenced sample consisted of PBMCs. These TCRs come from a man younger than 45 in good health and CMV-seropositive.

The table lists this clone with a count of one. The rearrangement uses TRBV28 and TRBJ2-7; TRBD1 matches at 11 bases. The CDR3 has 14 residues. The V gene end was trimmed by 6 bases and the J gene end by 6 bases; junction bases not matched to a gene: 7. CDR1 is MDHEN, CDR2 SYDVKM, per germline. The CDR3 DNA reads as TGTGCCAGCAGCCCAGGGGACAGGGGGTCCGAGCAGTACTTC. Translated, it gives CASSPGDRGSEQYF.

This sequence joins TRBV10-3 and TRBJ2-1, with TRBD2 matching 7 bases. Germline trimming cut 4 bases from V and 2 bases from J; bases unmatched to any gene: 11. CDR1 ENHRY and CDR2 SYGVKD come from the germline V gene. CDR3 size: 17 residues. Written as DNA, the CDR3 is TGTGCCATCAGTGCTCGGCAAGGCGGGAGCACCTACAATGAGCAGTTCTTC. It encodes CAISARQGGSTYNEQFF.

V is TRBV18 and J is TRBJ1-1, with 9 bases lining up with TRBD1. Germline lookup yields CDR1 KGHSH and CDR2 LQKENI. The junction had 5 bases not matched to a gene; V was cut back by 3 bases and J by 0 bases. This CDR3 spans 16 amino acids. CDR3 bases: TGTGCCAGCTCACCCCAGGACAGGGGCCTGAACACTGAAGCTTTCTTT. It translates to CASSPQDRGLNTEAFF.

The rearrangement joins TRBV5-1 to TRBJ2-2; 9 nucleotides agree with TRBD1. With V trimmed by 5 bases and J by 2 bases, 7 bases remained unmatched. CDR1 SGHRS and CDR2 YFSETQ come from the germline V gene. This CDR3 is 16 amino acids long. The CDR3 nucleotides read TGCGCCAGCAGAGACCCGGGACAGGGAAACACCGGGGAGCTGTTTTTT. It encodes CASRDPGQGNTGELFF. Filled out from reference TRBV5-1 and TRBJ2-2, the complete variable domain reads KAGVTQTPRYLIKTRGQQVTLSCSPISGHRSVSWYQQTPGQGLQFLFEYFSETQRNKGNFPGRFSGRQFSNSRSEMNVSTLELGDSALYLCASRDPGQGNTGELFFGEGSRLTVL.

The rearrangement links TRBV5-1 to TRBJ1-4; TRBD1 aligns across 7 bases. CDR1 and CDR2 from the germline V gene are SGHRS and YFSETQ. The J segment lost 5 bases and the V segment lost 4 bases, leaving 8 bases of the junction unmatched. The CDR3 spans 15 residues. The CDR3 loop reads CASSVGTVLNEKLFF. The CDR3 nucleotides are TGCGCCAGCAGCGTGGGGACAGTACTAAATGAAAAACTGTTTTTT. Drawing the rest from reference TRBV5-1 and TRBJ1-4, the complete variable domain is KAGVTQTPRYLIKTRGQQVTLSCSPISGHRSVSWYQQTPGQGLQFLFEYFSETQRNKGNFPGRFSGRQFSNSRSEMNVSTLELGDSALYLCASSVGTVLNEKLFFGSGTQLSVL.

The chain uses TRBV12-5 and TRBJ2-1; TRBD2 is a possible D gene (6 bases). The V gene's germline CDR1 is LGHNT and CDR2 FRNRAP. The length of the CDR3 is 13 residues. The V and J ends lost 7 bases and 5 bases respectively, with 12 bases between them. The CDR3 region has the DNA TGTGCTAGTGCGAGGGACTCAAACAATGAGCAGTTCTTC. Translated: CASARDSNNEQFF. Drawing the rest from reference TRBV12-5 and TRBJ2-1, the complete variable domain is DARVTQTPRHKVTEMGQEVTMRCQPILGHNTVFWYRQTMMQGLELLAYFRNRAPLDDSGMPKDRFSAEMPDATLATLKIQPSEPRDSAVYFCASARDSNNEQFFGPGTRLTVL.

The V gene is TRBV5-1, the J gene TRBJ2-4, with 9 bases matching TRBD1. There are 16 residues in the CDR3. From germline, CDR1 is SGHRS and CDR2 YFSETQ. The V and J ends lost 5 bases and 2 bases, in that order; junction bases with no gene match: 8. CDR3 amino acids: CASRRQGVGTKNIQYF. The CDR3 DNA sequence: TGCGCCAGCAGGCGACAGGGGGTTGGAACCAAAAACATTCAGTACTTC.

The chain recombines TRBV9 with TRBJ1-4; D gene unclear. The V end lost 0 bases, the J end lost 0 bases, and 12 bases lay between the germline ends. There are 17 residues in the CDR3. Germline CDR1 reads SGDLS; CDR2 reads YYNGEE. The CDR3: CASSVGVGYATNEKLFF. CDR3 DNA: TGTGCCAGCAGCGTAGGAGTCGGTTATGCAACTAATGAAAAACTGTTTTTT.

The chain is built from TRBV19 and TRBJ2-7; 7 bases line up with TRBD1. J gave up 6 bases and V 4 bases, and 3 bases lay outside the gene matches. In germline, CDR1 is LNHDA, CDR2 SQIVND (reference sequence). This CDR3 has 12 amino acids. As DNA, the CDR3 is TGTGCCAGTAGTAAGAGACAGGGCGAGCAGTACTTC. This gives the protein CASSKRQGEQYF.

In its sample, this clone was seen once. V and J are TRBV5-4 and TRBJ1-4; D remains unclear. CDR3 size: 14 residues. V was clipped by 1 base and J by 8 bases, with 12 bases between them. Germline V gene data show CDR1 as SGHNT and CDR2 as YYREEE (reference sequence). DNA for the CDR3: TGTGCCAGCAGCTTGAGTCCAGGAAGCGAAAAACTGTTTTTT. This gives the protein CASSLSPGSEKLFF.

The rearrangement links TRBV5-1 to TRBJ2-5, with 9 positions matching TRBD1. CDR1 SGHRS and CDR2 YFSETQ come from the germline V gene. There are 15 residues in the CDR3. The ends lost 3 bases at V and 5 bases at J; junction bases unmatched: 8. In DNA form, the CDR3 reads TGCGCCAGCAGCTGGGGGGACAGGGAGGCGGAGACCCAGTACTTC. Amino acid sequence: CASSWGDREAETQYF.

The chain employs TRBV2 and TRBJ2-7; TRBD2 is a possible D gene (6 bases). V lost 6 bases and J lost 0, with 12 bases in between. This CDR3 spans 14 amino acids. CDR1 SNHLY and CDR2 FYNNEI come from the germline V gene. This chain's CDR3 is CASRGDWASYEQYF. In nucleotides, the CDR3 is TGTGCCAGCAGGGGGGACTGGGCCTCCTACGAGCAGTACTTC. Full variable domain (outside the CDR3, taken from reference TRBV2 and TRBJ2-7): EPEVTQTPSHQVTQMGQEVILRCVPISNHLYFYWYRQILGQKVEFLVSFYNNEISEKSEIFDDQFSVERPDGSNFTLKIRSTKLEDSAMYFCASRGDWASYEQYFGPGTRLTVT.

The gene calls are TRBV5-5 and TRBJ2-5, with TRBD1 matching 7 bases. V shed 4 bases, J shed 2 bases, and the junction held 2 bases outside the gene matches. Germline CDR1 reads SGHKS; CDR2 reads YYEKEE (reference sequence). The CDR3 is 13 amino acids. CDR3 protein: CASSPGGQETQYF. CDR3 coding DNA: TGTGCCAGCAGCCCAGGGGGACAAGAGACCCAGTACTTC.

CDR3: CASSEPAGQGLDEQYF. Written as DNA, the CDR3 is TGTGCCAGCAGTGAACCCGCGGGACAGGGCCTTGACGAGCAGTACTTC. J is TRBJ2-7 and V is TRBV25-1, with 9 bases aligning to TRBD1. Germline CDR1 is MGHDK and CDR2 is SYGVNS. This CDR3 is 16 amino acids long. Losses at the gene ends were 2 bases for V and 5 bases for J; bases not matched to a gene: 10.

The gene calls are TRBV29-1 and TRBJ2-7, with D unresolved. Germline V CDR1 and CDR2: SQVTM, ANQGSEA. V was cut by 5 bases and J by 0 bases, with 5 bases left in between. The CDR3 length is 11 residues. This CDR3 reads CSVSNSYEQYF. The CDR3 DNA reads TGCAGCGTTTCCAACTCCTACGAGCAGTACTTC.

The CDR3 DNA sequence: TGCGCCAGCAGCTTGGTAGGACAGAACTCTGGGGCCAACGTCCTGACTTTC. The encoded protein is CASSLVGQNSGANVLTF. The chain couples TRBV5-1 to TRBJ2-6, with D maybe TRBD1 (6 bases). CDR1 and CDR2 (germline): SGHRS, YFSETQ. This CDR3 has 17 amino acids. Trimming shortened V by 0 bases and J by 0 bases, and 10 bases separated the two germline ends.

The chain employs TRBV19 and TRBJ2-1; 7 positions match TRBD2. Germline V CDR1 and CDR2: LNHDA, SQIVND (reference sequence). The CDR3 covers 14 residues. Germline trimming cut 1 base from V and 7 bases from J; bases unmatched to any gene: 4. CDR3 nucleotide sequence: TGTGCCAGTAGTATAGCGACTAGCAGGAATGAGCAGTTCTTC. Translation: CASSIATSRNEQFF.

This chain uses TRBV28 with TRBJ1-1, with 10 bases that match TRBD1. Germline CDR1 is MDHEN and CDR2 is SYDVKM. The CDR3 has 17 residues. Trimming at V came to 8 bases and at J to 3 bases, leaving 15 bases not matched to a gene. The CDR3 coding sequence is TGTGCCAGCTGTAGTCCCGGGACAGGGGTTGGGCACACTGAAGCTTTCTTT. This codes for CASCSPGTGVGHTEAFF.

The V and J genes are TRBV2 and TRBJ1-2; no clear D gene. V lost 2 bases to trimming and J lost 1 base, with 14 bases between them. Looked up from germline, CDR1 is SNHLY and CDR2 is FYNNEI. The CDR3 sequence is 16 residues long. DNA of the CDR3: TGTGCCAGCAGTGAAAACTCTGCAGGTTATAACTATGGCTACACCTTC. Its protein is CASSENSAGYNYGYTF.

This sequence joins TRBV10-1 and TRBJ2-1, with a tentative D call TRBD1 (6 bases). Per germline, CDR1 WNHNN and CDR2 SYGVQD (reference sequence). V gave up 3 bases and J gave up 9 bases, with 24 bases separating them. The CDR3 covers 17 residues. The CDR3 DNA reads TGCGCCAGCAGTGACCCCCTTAAACCGGGACAAGGGAGTGAGCAGTTCTTC. Protein sequence: CASSDPLKPGQGSEQFF.